This T cell receptor beta chain comes out of a study of regulatory T cells in long-lasting Graves disease. Looking at the study overall: Graves' patients (newly diagnosed) had been on antithyroid drugs under 3 months.

This clonotype was seen a few times. CDR3-region Arm-PCR and iRepertoire HTBI primers produced the TCR beta libraries. TCRdb reprocessed the multiplex PCR reads with MiXCR, giving one entry per CDR3 protein. Found here are 400,000 to 500,000 distinct CDR3 sequences, 14% of them singletons; the top ten hold around a sixth. Time point specified: newly diagnosed GD, antithyroid drugs for less than 3 months. From PBMCs, RNA was extracted and then used to make the TCR library. Criteria from the American Thyroid Association guidelines were applied to diagnose Graves' disease. The J segment lost 2 bases and the V segment lost 6 bases, leaving 5 bases of the junction unmatched. Germline CDR1 and CDR2: SQVTM and ANQGSEA. The CDR3 sequence is 14 residues long. A further study also used this sample, focusing on T cells in Graves' hyperthyroidism and ophthalmopathy. That paper notes: In the first-round RT-PCR of the TCR CDR3, the HTBI primer set was used. Among thyroid clonotypes expanded above 0.001, most also appeared in blood.

Here the sequenced sample was peripheral blood mononuclear cells (PBMCs), taken at new diagnosis, from a patient treated with antithyroid drugs. The clonotype comes from a woman between 50 and 59 years old with Graves disease. The V and J genes are TRBV29-1 and TRBJ2-1, with 9 positions matching TRBD1. CDR3 sequence: CSVAGTGPYNEQFF. Written as DNA, the CDR3 is TGCAGCGTAGCCGGGACAGGGCCCTACAATGAGCAGTTCTTC.